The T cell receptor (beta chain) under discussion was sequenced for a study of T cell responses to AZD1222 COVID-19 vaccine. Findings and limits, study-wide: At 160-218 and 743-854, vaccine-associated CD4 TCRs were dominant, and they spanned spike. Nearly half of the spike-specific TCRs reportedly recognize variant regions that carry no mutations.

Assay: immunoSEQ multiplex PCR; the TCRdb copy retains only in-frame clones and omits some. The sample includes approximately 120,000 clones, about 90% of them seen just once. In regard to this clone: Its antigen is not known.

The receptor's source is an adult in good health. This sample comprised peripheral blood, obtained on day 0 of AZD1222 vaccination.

DNA for the CDR3: TGTGCCAGCGGCAGGGGACAAAACAATCAGCCCCAGCATTTT. Translation: CASGRGQNNQPQHF. The chain has TRBV6-6 and TRBJ1-5; D perhaps matches TRBD1 (6 bases). Germline V gives CDR1 MNHNY, CDR2 SVGAGI (reference sequence). V dropped 8 bases and J dropped 3 bases, with 14 bases sitting between them. CDR3 length: 14 residues.